The 5 T cell receptor beta chains reported below all come from one sample, sequenced in a study of identical twins. TCRdb redid the calling of the 5' RACE reads with MiXCR, one entry per CDR3 protein. The repertoire holds 300,000 to 350,000 distinct CDR3 sequences, with roughly an eighth as singletons. These data were also reused for a study on yellow fever vaccine responses in identical twins.

The sample comprised CD8+ T cells sorted from blood. These receptors were obtained from a woman aged 18-30 years in good health.

Only a few counts were recorded for this clonotype. The chain recombines TRBV24-1 with TRBJ2-1; D is possibly TRBD1 (5 bases). The CDR3 extends over 15 amino acids. Germline loops: CDR1 KGHDR, CDR2 SFDVKD. V lost 0 bases to trimming and J lost 0 bases, with 5 bases between them. CDR3 sequence reads: CATSDLGASYNEQFF. The CDR3 DNA follows: TGTGCCACCAGTGATTTGGGGGCCTCCTACAATGAGCAGTTCTTC.

This clonotype was observed a handful of times. The CDR3 protein is CASSVDGGDEQYF. The CDR3 region has the DNA TGTGCCAGCAGCGTAGACGGCGGGGATGAGCAGTACTTC. J is TRBJ2-7 and V is TRBV9; D might be TRBD2 (6 bases). There are 13 residues in the CDR3. Germline CDR1 reads SGDLS; CDR2 reads YYNGEE. Trimming removed 0 bases from V and 7 bases from J, with 11 bases in between.

The V call is TRBV20-1, the J call TRBJ2-5; no reliable D call. CDR1 and CDR2 from the germline V gene are DFQATT and SNEGSKA (reference sequence). This CDR3 is 14 amino acids long. Trimming removed 0 bases from V and 2 bases from J, with 10 bases in between. CDR3 nucleotides: TGCAGTGCTAGAGATTTTCGTCAGCAAGAGACCCAGTACTTC. Protein sequence: CSARDFRQQETQYF.

This clonotype has a count of ten or more. The J gene is TRBJ2-7, the V gene TRBV7-2; possibly TRBD1 or TRBD2 for D (5 bases each). The germline V gene has CDR1 SGHTA and CDR2 FQGNSA. This CDR3 has 13 amino acids. Trimming pared 4 bases from V and 3 bases from J, leaving 10 bases between. The CDR3 here is CASSSGPSYEQYF. CDR3 DNA: TGTGCCAGCAGCTCGGGACCGAGCTACGAGCAGTACTTC. Drawing the rest from reference TRBV7-2 and TRBJ2-7, the complete variable domain is GAGVSQSPSNKVTEKGKDVELRCDPISGHTALYWYRQSLGQGLEFLIYFQGNSAPDKSGLPSDRFSAERTGGSVSTLTIQRTQQEDSAVYLCASSSGPSYEQYFGPGTRLTVT.

The chain is built from TRBV27 and TRBJ2-2, with 12 bases identical to TRBD2. Germline V gene sequence: CDR1 MNHEY, CDR2 SMNVEV (reference sequence). The CDR3 consists of 17 residues. Trimming cost V 5 bases and J 1 base; bases outside gene matches: 5. CDR3 DNA: TGTGCCAGCAGTCTGACTAGCGGGGGTCGGAACACCGGGGAGCTGTTTTTT. Translating gives CASSLTSGGRNTGELFF.